A selection of T cell receptor beta chains follows, all from one sample in a study of shared clonotypes between healthy human individuals. Assay used: immunoSEQ multiplex PCR; TCRdb lists only in-frame clones, some missing. The data hold about 520,000 clones, with 81% observed a single time. The sample was PBMCs. The receptors derive from a woman in her thirties or forties in good health. Some clones in this sample may be carry-over from other donors' samples. Each CDR3 is given with its conserved first and last residue. The order of the fields is J gene, clone size, D gene, CDR3 length, V gene, CDR3 protein, CDR3 DNA. D genes are given only for firm matches. Some rows have no size entry. The others give once, few or many, or a class for an expanded clone.

>TRBJ2-5|-|-|14|TRBV7-2
CASSPRTAGETQYF
TGTGCCAGCAGCCCAAGGACGGCGGGGGAGACCCAGTACTTC
>TRBJ2-2|-|-|16|TRBV7-2
CASSLSGQSGTGELFF
TGTGCCAGCAGCTTAAGCGGGCAGTCTGGGACCGGGGAGCTGTTTTTT
>TRBJ2-1|-|-|15|TRBV28
CASSLRQGAYNEQFF
TGTGCCAGCAGTTTAAGGCAAGGCGCCTACAATGAGCAGTTCTTC
>TRBJ2-1|-|-|16|TRBV5-1
CASSLSLGRSYNEQFF
TGCGCCAGCAGCTTGTCATTGGGACGCTCCTACAATGAGCAGTTCTTC
>TRBJ2-7|-|TRBD2|15|TRBV7-9
CASRPGTSGRSEQYF
TGTGCCAGCAGACCAGGGACTAGCGGGAGATCCGAGCAGTACTTC
>TRBJ2-1|once|-|15|TRBV7-9
CASSLFRGIYNEQFF
TGTGCCAGCAGCTTATTCAGGGGCATCTACAATGAGCAGTTCTTC
>TRBJ2-6|-|TRBD1|15|TRBV28
CASRVQGAGANVLTF
TGTGCCAGCAGGGTCCAGGGGGCTGGGGCCAACGTCCTGACTTTC
>TRBJ2-1|many|-|15|TRBV7-9
CASSLWANRGNEQFF
TGTGCCAGCAGCTTATGGGCAAACCGGGGAAATGAGCAGTTCTTC
>TRBJ2-5|-|-|14|TRBV10-3
CAIRPGATQETQYF
TGTGCCATCAGACCCGGTGCCACACAAGAGACCCAGTACTTC
>TRBJ1-5|many|-|16|TRBV7-9
CASSFSRSGSNQPQHF
TGTGCCAGCAGCTTCTCCCGGAGCGGTAGCAATCAGCCCCAGCATTTT
>TRBJ1-2|-|-|11|TRBV18
CASSPRDGYTF
TGTGCCAGCTCACCCAGGGATGGCTACACCTTC
>TRBJ2-3|-|-|15|TRBV14
CASSTEGWEWDTQYF
TGTGCCAGCAGCACTGAGGGGTGGGAGTGGGATACGCAGTATTTT
>TRBJ1-5|-|-|14|TRBV19
CACEAQGVGQPQHF
TGTGCCTGTGAAGCACAGGGAGTGGGTCAGCCCCAGCATTTT
>TRBJ2-1|-|-|13|TRBV11-2
CASSLGSHNEQFF
TGTGCCAGCAGCTTAGGGTCCCACAATGAGCAGTTCTTC
>TRBJ2-3|-|-|14|TRBV19
CASSIGLFTDTQYF
TGTGCCAGTAGCATCGGTCTATTCACAGATACGCAGTATTTT
>TRBJ2-7|few|-|12|TRBV28
CATRRGSGEQYF
TGTGCCACACGAAGGGGTTCGGGCGAGCAGTACTTC
>TRBJ2-7|-|TRBD1|13|TRBV6-1
CASTGTGRDEQYF
TGTGCCAGCACAGGGACAGGGCGGGACGAGCAGTACTTC
>TRBJ1-2|once|TRBD1|14|TRBV13
CASSSNRGGYGYTF
TGTGCCAGCAGCTCAAACAGGGGGGGCTATGGCTACACCTTC
>TRBJ1-2|-|TRBD1|14|TRBV28
CASSLYPWTGGYTF
TGTGCCAGCAGTTTATACCCCTGGACAGGGGGCTACACCTTC
>TRBJ1-3|-|-|15|TRBV13
CASSPARSSGNTIYF
TGTGCCAGCAGCCCAGCCAGGTCTTCTGGAAACACCATATATTTT
>TRBJ2-7|-|-|17|TRBV7-3
CASSLEVGLHVPYEQYF
TGTGCCAGCAGCTTAGAGGTCGGTCTTCATGTCCCCTACGAGCAGTACTTC
>TRBJ1-5|-|-|11|TRBV28
CASSTDQPQHF
TGTGCCAGCAGCACTGATCAGCCCCAGCATTTT
>TRBJ2-7|-|-|14|TRBV5-5
CASSKRDGWYEQYF
TGTGCCAGCAGCAAACGGGACGGCTGGTACGAGCAGTACTTC
>TRBJ1-2|few|TRBD1|13|TRBV19
CASTNRGRGGYTF
TGTGCCAGTACTAACAGGGGAAGAGGCGGCTACACCTTC
>TRBJ2-7|-|-|15|TRBV5-4
CASSFLGRSSYEQYF
TGTGCCAGCAGCTTTTTGGGACGGTCGTCCTACGAGCAGTACTTC
>TRBJ2-7|-|TRBD2|14|TRBV10-3
CATNSGRKTYEQYF
TGTGCCACCAACAGCGGGAGGAAAACCTACGAGCAGTACTTC
>TRBJ1-1|-|-|14|TRBV9
CASSVGQIYTEAFF
TGTGCCAGCAGCGTAGGCCAGATTTACACTGAAGCTTTCTTT
>TRBJ2-5|-|TRBD2|15|TRBV2
CASHRTRSDQETQYF
TGTGCCAGTCACCGGACTAGGTCAGACCAAGAGACCCAGTACTTC
>TRBJ1-2|-|-|14|TRBV19
CASSIVTANYGYTF
TGTGCCAGTAGTATCGTGACAGCTAACTATGGCTACACCTTC
>TRBJ2-5|-|TRBD1|15|TRBV10-3
CAISEGRTGAETQYF
TGTGCCATCAGTGAAGGGAGGACAGGGGCAGAGACCCAGTACTTC
>TRBJ1-4|few|-|14|TRBV5-1
CASSLGRMDEKLFF
TGCGCCAGCAGCTTGGGGAGGATGGATGAAAAACTGTTTTTT
>TRBJ2-1|-|TRBD2|18|TRBV10-3
CAISEDSLWREAHNEQFF
TGTGCCATCAGTGAGGACTCCCTCTGGCGGGAGGCTCACAATGAGCAGTTCTTC
>TRBJ2-5|-|-|14|TRBV7-8
CASSLGFSQETQYF
TGTGCCAGCAGCTTAGGTTTCAGCCAAGAGACCCAGTACTTC
>TRBJ2-3|-|TRBD2|17|TRBV5-1
CASSLALGGRATDTQYF
TGCGCCAGCAGCTTGGCCTTAGGTGGGAGGGCCACAGATACGCAGTATTTT
>TRBJ2-7|-|TRBD2|14|TRBV28
CASRRLAGSPEQYF
TGTGCCAGCAGACGACTAGCAGGGTCCCCCGAGCAGTACTTC
>TRBJ2-3|many|-|13|TRBV6-1
CASTPPGADTQYF
TGTGCCAGCACTCCCCCGGGGGCAGATACGCAGTATTTT
>TRBJ2-5|-|-|13|TRBV4-2
CASSQEGKETQYF
TGTGCCAGCAGCCAAGAAGGGAAAGAGACCCAGTACTTC
>TRBJ1-4|once|-|14|TRBV19
CASSIRGRGEKLFF
TGTGCCAGTAGTATTCGAGGGAGGGGTGAAAAACTGTTTTTT
>TRBJ2-3|once|TRBD2|15|TRBV19
CASSLTSGSTDTQYF
TGTGCCAGTAGTTTGACTAGCGGGAGTACAGATACGCAGTATTTT
>TRBJ2-1|-|TRBD2|14|TRBV10-3
CATRTSGTDNEQFF
TGTGCCACGAGGACTAGCGGGACCGACAATGAGCAGTTCTTC
>TRBJ1-5|-|TRBD1|15|TRBV11-2
CASSLNRGGNQPQHF
TGTGCCAGCAGCTTAAACAGGGGGGGGAATCAGCCCCAGCATTTT
>TRBJ2-1|-|TRBD2|15|TRBV11-2
CASSLVAGVGDEQFF
TGTGCCAGCAGCTTAGTTGCGGGAGTCGGCGATGAGCAGTTCTTC
>TRBJ2-5|-|-|15|TRBV19
CASSIGLGDGETQYF
TGTGCCAGTAGTATAGGGCTGGGGGACGGTGAGACCCAGTACTTC
>TRBJ1-2|-|-|13|TRBV10-3
CAISEAATHGYTF
TGTGCCATCAGTGAGGCAGCAACTCACGGCTACACCTTC
>TRBJ2-5|once|TRBD2|20|TRBV27
CASSGRTRGLAGESEETQYF
TGTGCCAGCAGTGGCCGGACACGGGGACTAGCGGGAGAGTCGGAAGAGACCCAGTACTTC
>TRBJ2-2|-|-|16|TRBV7-9
CASSSGRTLNTGELFF
TGTGCCAGCAGCTCCGGGAGAACGCTGAACACCGGGGAGCTGTTTTTT
>TRBJ2-6|-|-|14|TRBV10-3
CAIRGSSGANVLTF
TGTGCCATCAGGGGCAGCTCTGGGGCCAACGTCCTGACTTTC
>TRBJ2-7|-|-|13|TRBV19
CASSIALLYEQYF
TGTGCCAGTAGTATAGCCCTCCTATACGAGCAGTACTTC
>TRBJ2-3|once|-|14|TRBV7-3
CASSLNGLTDTQYF
TGTGCCAGCAGCTTAAACGGACTCACAGATACGCAGTATTTT
>TRBJ2-7|-|TRBD1|15|TRBV19
CASSIQQGAGYEQYF
TGTGCCAGTAGTATCCAACAGGGGGCCGGTTACGAGCAGTACTTC
>TRBJ1-1|-|-|13|TRBV7-2
CASSPHRASEAFF
TGTGCCAGCAGCCCTCACAGGGCAAGTGAAGCTTTCTTT
>TRBJ2-5|-|-|14|TRBV5-6
CASSFPGPRSQKDF
TGTGCCAGCAGCTTCCCAGGTCCACGATCCCAAAAAGACTTC
>TRBJ2-3|-|TRBD2|19|TRBV30
CAWSEFQVALAGEAGTQYF
TGTGCCTGGAGTGAATTTCAGGTTGCGTTGGCGGGAGAAGCGGGTACGCAGTATTTT
>TRBJ2-2|-|-|16|TRBV11-2
CASSLGLTGNTGELFF
TGTGCCAGCAGCTTAGGACTTACCGGGAACACCGGGGAGCTGTTTTTT
>TRBJ1-2|-|-|13|TRBV5-1
CASSLGQGEGYTF
TGCGCCAGCAGCTTGGGGCAGGGAGAAGGCTACACCTTC
>TRBJ2-1|once|TRBD2|16|TRBV11-1
CASSELAGGIGNEQFF
TGTGCCAGCAGTGAGCTAGCGGGAGGAATAGGGAATGAGCAGTTCTTC
>TRBJ2-3|-|-|15|TRBV4-1
CASRWRDGITDTQYF
TGCGCCAGCAGATGGCGGGACGGTATCACAGATACGCAGTATTTT
>TRBJ1-3|-|-|15|TRBV2
CASSHDRPPGNTIYF
TGTGCCAGCAGCCACGACAGGCCCCCTGGAAACACCATATATTTT